This T cell receptor beta chain was found in a study of response to subunit inactivated influenza vaccine. Study results and limitations: It was the authors' suggestion that each seasonal influenza vaccination recruits few new T cells.

Via MiXCR, TCRdb re-called the RT-PCR reads, giving one row per CDR3 protein. The table includes around 480,000 distinct CDR3 sequences, approximately 9.9% detected once. In this sample, this clonotype turned up a few times. What it binds is unknown. Germline V lookup: CDR1 SGHVS, CDR2 FNYEAQ. This CDR3 has 14 residues. V was clipped by 3 bases and J by 5 bases, with 11 bases between them. The chain joins TRBV7-6 to TRBJ1-5; D is possibly TRBD1 (6 bases). This receptor was obtained from a man over 45 who received an inactivated influenza vaccine. The specimen was PBMCs from blood, collected 35 to 45 days after vaccination. The CDR3, as DNA: TGTGCCAGCAGCTTGGGGGGGGCCCATCAGCCCCAGCATTTT. As protein: CASSLGGAHQPQHF.